This T cell receptor (beta chain) was found in a study of Ad26.COV2.S vaccination and SARS-CoV-2 variants. The overall study: It was the COV1001 Ad26.COV2.S trial arm that included the donor.

Germline-derived CDR1 and CDR2 are MNHEY and SVGEGT. The CDR3 is made up of 11 amino acids. Trimming cost V 2 bases and J 9 bases, with 5 bases left between them. On this clone itself: The antigen is not known.

Treatment: some 19 received Ad26.COV2.S at low or high dose, single or two shots; several received placebo; per-sample allocation not given. Sampling took place 63 days after the first vaccine or placebo injection. TCRdb's table, derived via immunoSEQ multiplex PCR, lists solely in-frame clones and lacks some. The data show just over 350,000 clones, 85% seen once. Study-wide findings and caveats: After vaccination, reports described spike-specific CD8+ and CD4+ T cell responses as showing substantial breadth.

The source of this sequence is a person aged 18-65 years who received the Ad26.COV2.S COVID-19 vaccine or a placebo. The chain couples TRBV6-2 or TRBV6-3 to TRBJ2-1; the D gene is possibly TRBD2 (5 bases). The material was peripheral blood, obtained in a trial of Ad26.COV2.S vaccine versus placebo. The chain's CDR3 is CASSYGSEQFF. The DNA for the CDR3 is TGTGCCAGCAGTTACGGGAGTGAGCAGTTCTTC.